Listed below are T cell receptor beta chains from one sample, sequenced in a study of T cells in Graves' hyperthyroidism and ophthalmopathy. TCRdb re-derived calls from the multiplex PCR reads in MiXCR, one entry per CDR3 protein. The sample carries hundreds of thousands of distinct CDR3 sequences, less than 20% recorded once. The sequenced sample was blood. These receptors came from a woman under 30 with Graves' hyperthyroidism. CDR3s leave out the opening cysteine and the closing phenylalanine or tryptophan. A row's size may be missing; if present it is once, few, many or a size class.

length: 15; J: TRBJ2-7; size: many; V: TRBV28; CDR3: ASSHTIAGVSSYEQY
length: 13; J: TRBJ2-3; size: .; V: TRBV19; CDR3: ASSRAEAGAGTQY
length: 10; J: TRBJ2-7; size: many; V: TRBV28; CDR3: ASSLTGYEQY
length: 14; J: TRBJ1-1; size: .; V: TRBV20-1; CDR3: SAPERKTKLNTEAF
length: 15; J: TRBJ1-3; size: many; V: TRBV7-2; CDR3: ASSLTGPSSSGNTIY
length: 11; J: TRBJ2-1; size: many; V: TRBV3-1; CDR3: ASSHSSAGEQF
length: 13; J: TRBJ2-3; size: few; V: TRBV20-1; CDR3: SAREWFISTDTQY
length: 13; J: TRBJ2-7; size: many; V: TRBV5-5; CDR3: ASSPTGTDLREQY
length: 13; J: TRBJ1-2; size: .; V: TRBV18; CDR3: ASSPMTRPVDGYT
length: 15; J: TRBJ2-1; size: few; V: TRBV11-1; CDR3: ASSLRLAGGKYNEQF